The TCR beta chain described here comes from a study of cytomegalovirus exposure and HLA in healthy donors. The CDR3 has 16 amino acids. With 2 bases clipped from V and 7 bases from J, the junction kept 11 bases outside the gene matches. Germline CDR1 is MNHNS and CDR2 is SASEGT. The PCR used 60 Vbeta and 13 Jbeta primers. Produced via immunoSEQ multiplex PCR; TCRdb's table is partial and in-frame only. Among 75,000 to 90,000 clones listed, about four fifths were seen once. The chain uses TRBV6-1 and TRBJ2-1; 7 bases are a match to TRBD2. Input material: PBMCs. This clonotype was sampled from a male donor in good health and CMV-seropositive. In DNA form, the CDR3 reads TGTGCCAGCAGTGAATTGGCTGCGGGAGTAGTTAATGAGCAGTTCTTC. It specifies CASSELAAGVVNEQFF.